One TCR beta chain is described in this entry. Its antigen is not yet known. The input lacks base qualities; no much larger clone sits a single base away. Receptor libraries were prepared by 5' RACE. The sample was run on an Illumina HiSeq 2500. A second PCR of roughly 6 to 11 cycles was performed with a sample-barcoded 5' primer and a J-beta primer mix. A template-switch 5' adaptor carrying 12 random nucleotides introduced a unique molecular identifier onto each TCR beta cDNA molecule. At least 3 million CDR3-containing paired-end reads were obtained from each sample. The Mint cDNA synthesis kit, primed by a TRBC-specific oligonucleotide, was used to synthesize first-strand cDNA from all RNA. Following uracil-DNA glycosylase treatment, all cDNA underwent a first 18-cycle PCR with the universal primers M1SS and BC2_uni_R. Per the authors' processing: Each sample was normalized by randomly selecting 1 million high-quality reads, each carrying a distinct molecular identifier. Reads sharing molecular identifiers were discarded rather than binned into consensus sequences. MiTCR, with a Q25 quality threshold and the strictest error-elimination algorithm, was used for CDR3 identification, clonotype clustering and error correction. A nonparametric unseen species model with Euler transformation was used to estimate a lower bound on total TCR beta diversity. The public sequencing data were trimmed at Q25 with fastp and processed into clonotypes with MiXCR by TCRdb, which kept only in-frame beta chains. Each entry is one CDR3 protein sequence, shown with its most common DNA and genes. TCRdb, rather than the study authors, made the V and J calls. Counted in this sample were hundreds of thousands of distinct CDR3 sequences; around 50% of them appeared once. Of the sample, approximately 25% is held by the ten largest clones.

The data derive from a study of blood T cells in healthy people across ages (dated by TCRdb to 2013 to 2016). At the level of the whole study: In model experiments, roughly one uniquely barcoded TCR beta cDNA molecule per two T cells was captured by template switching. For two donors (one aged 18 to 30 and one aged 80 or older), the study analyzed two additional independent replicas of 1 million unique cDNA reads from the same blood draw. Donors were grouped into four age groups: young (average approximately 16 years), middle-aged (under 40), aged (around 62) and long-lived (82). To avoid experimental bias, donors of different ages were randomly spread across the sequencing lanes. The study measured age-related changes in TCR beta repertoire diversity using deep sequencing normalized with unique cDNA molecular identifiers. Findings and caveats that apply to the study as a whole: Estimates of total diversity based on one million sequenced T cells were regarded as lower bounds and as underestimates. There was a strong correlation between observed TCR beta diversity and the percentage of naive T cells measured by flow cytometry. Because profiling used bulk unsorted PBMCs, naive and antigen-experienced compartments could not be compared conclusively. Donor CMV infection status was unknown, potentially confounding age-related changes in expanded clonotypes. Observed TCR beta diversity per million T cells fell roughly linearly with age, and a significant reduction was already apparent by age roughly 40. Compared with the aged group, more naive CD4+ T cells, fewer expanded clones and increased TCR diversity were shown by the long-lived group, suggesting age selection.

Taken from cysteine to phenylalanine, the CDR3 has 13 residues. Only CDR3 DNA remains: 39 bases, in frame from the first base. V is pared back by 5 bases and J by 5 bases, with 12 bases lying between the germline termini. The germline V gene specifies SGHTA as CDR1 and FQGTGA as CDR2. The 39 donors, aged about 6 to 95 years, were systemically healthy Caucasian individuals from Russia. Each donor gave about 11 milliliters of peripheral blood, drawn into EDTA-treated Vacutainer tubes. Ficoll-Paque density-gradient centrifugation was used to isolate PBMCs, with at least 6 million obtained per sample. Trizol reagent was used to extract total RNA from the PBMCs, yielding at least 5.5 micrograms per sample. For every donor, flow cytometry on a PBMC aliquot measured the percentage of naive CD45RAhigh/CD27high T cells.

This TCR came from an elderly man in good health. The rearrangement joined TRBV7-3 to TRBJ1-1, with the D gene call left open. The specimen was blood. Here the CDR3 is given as CASSITTATEAFF. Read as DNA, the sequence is TGTGCCAGCAGCATCACAACGGCGACTGAAGCTTTCTTT.